This T cell receptor (beta chain) was sequenced in a study of blood T cell repertoires in COVID-19. Membership in each cohort depended on participant-reported clinical history. In the authors' methods: Quantification of nucleated cells was approximated via reference gene primer amplification. The method was immunoSEQ multiplex PCR; TCRdb's version includes in-frame clones alone and lacks a portion of them. V and J calls plus clone size are reproduced from that table; the DNA served to infer D and trimming. In the table there are just over 300,000 clones, 86% of which are singletons. This CDR3 contains 15 residues. Germline V gives CDR1 KGHDR, CDR2 SFDVKD. V lost 7 bases, J lost 1 base, and 15 bases lay in between.

Sequences were obtained from PBMCs or T cells enriched from blood (not recorded which). The clonotype comes from a man in his thirties or forties who had recovered from COVID-19. The chain joins TRBV24-1 to TRBJ1-1; D is possibly TRBD1 (5 bases). In DNA form, the CDR3 reads TGTGCCACCAGAGCTTCAGGGAGGGGGAACACTGAAGCTTTCTTT. Residues: CATRASGRGNTEAFF.